This entry concerns a single T cell receptor beta chain. Its antigen is still unknown. Conversion of TCR transcripts into cDNA relied on 5'RACE template switching, which added a universal primer site and UMIs. TCRdb recomputed calls from the 5' RACE reads with MiXCR, one row per CDR3 protein. Here the sample spans some 350,000 distinct CDR3 sequences, more than 8.5% being singletons. This record belongs to a study of T cells after yellow fever vaccination. The wider study: Each low-cell-number fraction was prepared by means of SMART-Seq v4 Ultra Low Input.

Study results and limitations: Booster samples showed a return of most primary-vaccination clones (approximately 95% CD4, approximately 90% CD8).

The source of this sequence is a man younger than 35 who received the YFV17D yellow fever vaccine. This specimen consisted of PBMCs, obtained on the day of the first yellow fever vaccination.

Here the CDR3 reads CASSPMALAKHKETQYF. CDR3 nucleotide sequence: TGTGCCAGCTCACCAATGGCCCTAGCAAAGCATAAGGAGACCCAGTACTTC. V usage is TRBV18 and J usage is TRBJ2-5; the D gene is possibly TRBD2 (5 bases). In germline, CDR1 is KGHSH, CDR2 LQKENI. The CDR3 covers 17 residues. Trimming took 2 bases from V and 5 from J, leaving 21 bases between them.